The 6 T cell receptor beta chains presented below share a single source sample, sequenced in a study of T-cell memory formation after mild COVID-19. TCRdb ran MiXCR on the 5' RACE reads and lists one entry per CDR3 protein. The profile covers about 620,000 distinct CDR3 sequences, with roughly 18% appearing a single time and about 12% taken by the ten largest. Sequencing was done on a sample of PBMCs or a T cell subset sorted from them (not recorded which). The receptors shown here come from an adult woman who had mild COVID-19 (a few samples of this study predate the infection). Cell type and time point are not known.

This CDR3 reads CASRWRGTSTDTQYF. The CDR3 nucleotides read TGTGCCAGCAGGTGGCGGGGAACTAGCACAGATACGCAGTATTTT. The V and J genes are TRBV2 and TRBJ2-3; tentatively, D is TRBD2 (6 bases). Trimming removed 6 bases at V and 0 bases at J, with 13 bases between. The germline V gene encodes CDR1 SNHLY and CDR2 FYNNEI. CDR3 length: 15 residues.

V and J are TRBV11-2 and TRBJ1-2; the D is unclear. This CDR3 region has 14 residues. The V gene's germline CDR1 is SGHAT and CDR2 FQNNGV. V shed 3 bases and J shed 4 bases, with 12 bases lying between them. The CDR3 spells CASSLASMGYGYTF. The CDR3, as DNA: TGTGCCAGCAGCTTGGCTTCTATGGGCTATGGCTACACCTTC.

V gene TRBV7-2 combines with J gene TRBJ1-2; tentative D call: TRBD1 (5 bases). Germline CDR1 and CDR2: SGHTA and FQGNSA. This CDR3 has 15 amino acids. Trimming cost V 5 bases and J 4 bases, with 17 bases left between them. The CDR3 DNA follows: TGTGCCAGCAGCCTACAGGTCCCTGGCCTCTATGGCTACACCTTC. This sequence encodes CASSLQVPGLYGYTF.

The V gene is TRBV9, the J gene TRBJ1-1; D gene ambiguous. Germline CDR1 is SGDLS and CDR2 is YYNGEE. V was trimmed by 0 bases and J by 2 bases, leaving 5 bases between them. The CDR3 runs to 13 residues. The chain's CDR3 is CASSVGDNTEAFF. CDR3 nucleotide sequence: TGTGCCAGCAGCGTAGGGGATAACACTGAAGCTTTCTTT.

This clonotype came up a few times. The chain employs TRBV27 and TRBJ2-1; 12 bases line up with TRBD2. CDR1 and CDR2 from the germline V gene are MNHEY and SMNVEV (reference sequence). Germline trimming cut 7 bases from V and 4 bases from J; bases unmatched to any gene: 2. This CDR3 is built from 14 residues. The CDR3 protein is CASMTSGRYNEQFF. CDR3 bases: TGTGCCAGCATGACTAGCGGGAGATACAATGAGCAGTTCTTC.

The chain couples TRBV12-3 or TRBV12-4 to TRBJ2-4; either TRBD1 or TRBD2 may fit D (5 bases each). V lost 7 bases and J 7 bases, leaving 14 bases between the germline ends. The CDR3 has 13 amino acids. CDR3 nucleotides: TGTGCCAGCACCGTAGGGACGGGCAACATTCAGTACTTC. It yields the protein CASTVGTGNIQYF.